What follows are 18 T cell receptor beta chains derived from one specimen sequenced in a study of shared clonotypes between healthy human individuals. Only in-frame clones appear in the TCRdb table, and some are missing; sequencing was by immunoSEQ multiplex PCR. The profile covers over 2 million clones, with 85% to 95% appearing a single time and 0.1% to 0.15% taken by the ten largest. The specimen was naive CD4+ T cells sorted from blood. Stated subset: CD45RA+ positively selected. These receptors were obtained from a man aged 18 to 35 in good health.

V usage is TRBV5-1 and J usage is TRBJ2-7; no firm D call. This CDR3 is 15 amino acids long. V was pared by 4 bases and J by 3 bases, with 17 bases between. Germline V CDR1 and CDR2: SGHRS, YFSETQ. As DNA, the CDR3 is TGCGCCAGCAGCCCCGCAGATCTCAAGGACTACGAGCAGTACTTC. Translation: CASSPADLKDYEQYF.

The chain joins TRBV2 to TRBJ2-1; 11 positions agree with TRBD2. J lost 6 bases, V lost 7 bases, and 8 bases had no gene match. Germline V gene sequence: CDR1 SNHLY, CDR2 FYNNEI. This CDR3 is built from 15 residues. The CDR3 bases are TGTGCCAGCACCTCAGGTAGCGGGAGGGCCAATGAGCAGTTCTTC. Translating gives CASTSGSGRANEQFF.

The chain recombines TRBV6-1 with TRBJ2-7, with 9 bases fitting TRBD1. Trimming cost V 5 bases and J 0 bases; bases outside gene matches: 5. Germline V lookup: CDR1 MNHNS, CDR2 SASEGT. This CDR3 has 15 amino acids. CDR3 loop: CASSPGQGYSYEQYF. As DNA, the CDR3 is TGTGCCAGCAGTCCCGGACAGGGGTACTCCTACGAGCAGTACTTC.

Written as DNA, the CDR3 is TGTGCCAGCAGTGATCCGGTTTCGGAGACCCAGTACTTC. Translating it yields CASSDPVSETQYF. The rearrangement uses TRBV6-1 and TRBJ2-5; no clear D. Germline loops: CDR1 MNHNS, CDR2 SASEGT. V gave up 3 bases and J gave up 5 bases, with 10 bases separating them. The CDR3 is 13 residues long.

The rearrangement links TRBV5-4 to TRBJ2-3; D possibly matches TRBD1 or TRBD2 (6 bases each). V was cut by 5 bases and J by 2 bases, with 18 bases left in between. Germline lookup yields CDR1 SGHNT and CDR2 YYREEE (reference sequence). This CDR3 is 16 amino acids long. CDR3 sequence: CASRPGATAFTDTQYF. Here the CDR3 DNA reads TGTGCCAGCAGGCCGGGGGCTACGGCGTTCACAGATACGCAGTATTTT.

The gene calls are TRBV18 and TRBJ2-3, with 7 nucleotides matching TRBD2. V gave up 3 bases and J gave up 2 bases; unmatched junction bases: 8. The CDR3 extends over 16 amino acids. Germline CDR1 is KGHSH and CDR2 is LQKENI. This CDR3 is CASSPVLAEFTDTQYF. The CDR3 bases are TGTGCCAGCTCACCGGTCCTAGCGGAATTCACAGATACGCAGTATTTT.

The chain employs TRBV4-1 and TRBJ1-4, with D possibly matching TRBD1 (5 bases). CDR1 and CDR2 (germline): MGHRA, YSYEKL. The germline V and J ends were trimmed by 1 base and 3 bases, with 15 bases remaining between them. This CDR3 has 17 residues. The CDR3 bases are TGCGCCAGCAGCCAAGCGGAAGGGGTCTTATCTAATGAAAAACTGTTTTTT. This gives the protein CASSQAEGVLSNEKLFF.

The chain employs TRBV21-1 and TRBJ1-4. TRBV21-1 is shown as a pseudogene. The CDR3 covers 15 residues. CDR3 bases: TGTGCCAGCAGCAACGACCGCTCAACTAATGAAAAACTGTTTTTT. It is translated as CASSNDRSTNEKLFF.

For the CDR3, the DNA is TGTGCCAGCAGTTTTTCTCGGGGGGCCTACGAGCAGTACTTC. This codes for CASSFSRGAYEQYF. The chain is built from TRBV27 and TRBJ2-7, with 7 positions matching TRBD2. After removal of 3 bases from V and 2 bases from J, the junction contained 4 bases not matched to a gene. Germline assignment: CDR1 MNHEY and CDR2 SMNVEV (reference sequence). The CDR3 covers 14 residues.

CDR3 DNA sequence: TGCGCCAGCAGCTTGGTTGGGGACCATTTGAAACTGTTTTTT. Protein product: CASSLVGDHLKLFF. The genes are TRBV5-1 and TRBJ1-4; weak D call: TRBD1 (5 bases). CDR1 and CDR2 from the germline V gene are SGHRS and YFSETQ. Trimming pared 0 bases from V and 11 bases from J, leaving 14 bases between. The CDR3 is 14 residues long. Variable domain in full (rest from reference TRBV5-1 and TRBJ1-4): KAGVTQTPRYLIKTRGQQVTLSCSPISGHRSVSWYQQTPGQGLQFLFEYFSETQRNKGNFPGRFSGRQFSNSRSEMNVSTLELGDSALYLCASSLVGDHLKLFFGSGTQLSVL.

This chain links TRBV5-4 with TRBJ1-2; D is possibly TRBD1 (5 bases). The germline CDR1 and CDR2 sequences are SGHNT and YYREEE (reference sequence). The CDR3 sequence is 14 residues long. V gave up 4 bases and J gave up 7 bases, with 17 bases separating them. CDR3 sequence reads: CASSPGGGTRGYTF. CDR3 DNA sequence: TGTGCCAGCAGCCCGGGGGGTGGGACTCGTGGCTACACCTTC.

This rearrangement joins TRBV4-1 to TRBJ1-4; D is unclear. This CDR3 region has 14 residues. Trimming took 0 bases from V and 4 from J, leaving 6 bases between them. The germline V gene encodes CDR1 MGHRA and CDR2 YSYEKL. DNA for the CDR3: TGCGCCAGCAGCCAAGACAGGAGTAATGAAAAACTGTTTTTT. Protein sequence: CASSQDRSNEKLFF.

In the case of this clone: A read error may account for a junction end that differs from germline. The CDR3 DNA reads TGCGCCAGCAGCCAAGATAGGGCCTGGACCTCAACTAATGAAAAACTGTTTTTT. Translation: CASSQDRAWTSTNEKLFF. The V and J genes are TRBV5-4 and TRBJ1-4; D unclear. This CDR3 contains 18 residues. CDR1 and CDR2 from the germline V gene are SGHNT and YYREEE (reference sequence).

Details on this clone: Other DNA sequences of this sample code for an identical CDR3. This rearrangement joins TRBV10-3 to TRBJ2-2; the match to TRBD1 covers 11 bases. V lost 4 bases to trimming and J lost 4 bases; unmatched junction nucleotides: 2. The germline gives CDR1 ENHRY, CDR2 SYGVKD. The CDR3 is 15 residues long. CDR3 amino acids: CAISVGTGGTGELFF. Here the CDR3 DNA reads TGTGCCATCAGTGTGGGGACAGGGGGCACCGGGGAGCTGTTTTTT.

This chain links TRBV13 with TRBJ1-2; 8 nucleotides line up with TRBD1. V lost 5 bases, J lost 11 bases, and 7 bases stayed unmatched. Germline values: CDR1 PRHDT, CDR2 FYEKMQ (reference sequence). CDR3 length equals 12 residues. In DNA form, the CDR3 reads TGTGCCAGCAGCGGACGGACAGGGTTGTACACCTTC. Protein: CASSGRTGLYTF.

With respect to this clone: Different DNA sequences within this sample yield the same CDR3. V usage is TRBV5-1 and J usage is TRBJ2-5, with 11 positions matching TRBD1. This CDR3 contains 13 residues. Germline V gives CDR1 SGHRS, CDR2 YFSETQ. The V and J ends lost 4 bases and 5 bases, in that order; junction bases with no gene match: 1. CDR3 region: CASSRDRGETQYF. Here the CDR3 DNA reads TGCGCCAGCAGCCGGGACAGGGGGGAGACCCAGTACTTC.

This chain uses TRBV14 with TRBJ1-1; D is possibly TRBD1 (6 bases). V lost 0 bases and J 1 base, leaving 18 bases between the germline ends. This CDR3 has 18 residues. Germline assignment: CDR1 SGHDN and CDR2 FVKESK. Here the CDR3 DNA reads TGTGCCAGCAGCCAAGATCGGGGATTCTGGACAGAGAACACTGAAGCTTTCTTT. Residues: CASSQDRGFWTENTEAFF.

J is TRBJ2-7 and V is TRBV7-2; the match to TRBD1 covers 7 bases. Germline assignment: CDR1 SGHTA and CDR2 FQGNSA. This CDR3 contains 16 residues. V lost 4 bases to trimming and J lost 0 bases; unmatched junction nucleotides: 9. CDR3 bases: TGTGCCAGCAGCTCCTACAGGGGACATAGCTCCTACGAGCAGTACTTC. Protein product: CASSSYRGHSSYEQYF.